The 10 T cell receptor beta chains reported below all come from one sample, sequenced in a study of memory CD8 T cells in hepatitis C reinfection. Noted time point: late/post reinfection, 12 to 24 weeks after detection. TCR sequencing was done directly ex vivo on sorted cells, without expansion in vitro. Libraries were prepared by immunoSEQ multiplex PCR; TCRdb keeps only in-frame clonotypes and omits some of them. The sample holds approximately 46,000 clones; roughly 89% are singletons and the top ten take 0.6% to 0.85%. Input material: naive CD8+ T cells sorted from blood. The receptors derive from a man aged 18-30 years with hepatitis C virus infection.

The chain links TRBV10-2 to TRBJ1-2; tentative D call: TRBD1 (6 bases). V lost 0 bases to trimming and J lost 2 bases, with 7 bases between them. This CDR3 region has 14 residues. Germline V CDR1 and CDR2: WSHSY, SAAADI. The chain's CDR3 is CASSESGQNYGYTF. Here the CDR3 DNA reads TGCGCCAGCAGTGAGTCTGGACAGAACTATGGCTACACCTTC.

The V and J genes are TRBV19 and TRBJ2-1; D unresolved. The CDR3 runs 13 residues. Trimming pared 3 bases from V and 4 bases from J, leaving 7 bases between. Per the germline V gene, CDR1 is LNHDA and CDR2 is SQIVND (reference sequence). For the CDR3, the DNA is TGTGCCAGTAGTATTCCCCAATACAATGAGCAGTTCTTC. Translation: CASSIPQYNEQFF.

The chain employs TRBV6-5 and TRBJ1-6, with 9 bases lining up with TRBD1. V dropped 6 bases and J dropped 5; count of bases not matched to a gene: 5. The germline V gene has CDR1 MNHEY and CDR2 SVGAGI. The CDR3 has 15 amino acids. CDR3 in DNA: TGTGCCAGCAGATCCGGGACAGGGAATAATTCACCCCTCCACTTT. It yields the protein CASRSGTGNNSPLHF.

This chain connects TRBV13 to TRBJ1-5, with D uncertain. Germline V gives CDR1 PRHDT, CDR2 FYEKMQ (reference sequence). Trimming left V 2 bases short and J 2 bases short, with 10 bases between. The CDR3 runs to 15 residues. CDR3: CASSLRGAGNQPQHF. The CDR3 DNA follows: TGTGCCAGCAGCTTACGGGGAGCGGGCAATCAGCCCCAGCATTTT. Using reference TRBV13 and TRBJ1-5 for the parts outside the CDR3, the full variable domain is AAGVIQSPRHLIKEKRETATLKCYPIPRHDTVYWYQQGPGQDPQFLISFYEKMQSDKGSIPDRFSAQQFSDYHSELNMSSLELGDSALYFCASSLRGAGNQPQHFGDGTRLSIL.

The genes are TRBV5-5 and TRBJ2-5; 7 positions agree with TRBD2. The end of the DNA fits TRBJ2-7 better, so the J call may be wrong. The CDR3 consists of 14 residues. Germline CDR1 reads SGHKS; CDR2 reads YYEKEE (reference sequence). The CDR3 sequence: CASSLGDYLYEQYF. The DNA of the CDR3 is TGTGCCAGCAGCTTGGGGGACTACCTCTACGAGCAGTACTTC.

The rearrangement joins TRBV9 to TRBJ1-3, with 9 bases identical to TRBD1. This CDR3 region has 15 residues. CDR1 SGDLS and CDR2 YYNGEE come from the germline V gene. V gave up 2 bases and J gave up 4 bases; unmatched junction bases: 4. This chain's CDR3 is CASSVGTGIGNTIYF. The CDR3 bases are TGTGCCAGCAGCGTCGGGACAGGGATAGGAAACACCATATATTTT.

V gene TRBV7-9 combines with J gene TRBJ2-7; TRBD2 matches at 15 bases. Germline V gene sequence: CDR1 SEHNR, CDR2 FQNEAQ (reference sequence). CDR3 length equals 18 residues. J gave up 0 bases and V 4 bases, and 7 bases lay outside the gene matches. The CDR3 protein is CASSSGTSGGLSSYEQYF. DNA of the CDR3: TGTGCCAGCAGCTCCGGGACTAGCGGGGGGCTCAGCTCCTACGAGCAGTACTTC.

V and J are TRBV4-3 and TRBJ2-2; 9 bases match TRBD1. Germline assignment: CDR1 LGHNA and CDR2 YSLEER. V shed 9 bases, J shed 5 bases, and the junction held 10 bases outside the gene matches. The CDR3 spans 15 residues. Written as DNA, the CDR3 is TGCGCCAGTGCCTCCGGGACAGGGTCTACCGGGGAGCTGTTTTTT. As protein: CASASGTGSTGELFF.

The chain combines TRBV7-9 with TRBJ2-1; TRBD1 aligns across 7 bases. This CDR3 comprises 16 residues. V trimming: 5 bases; J trimming: 2 bases; junction bases outside the gene matches: 9. CDR1 SEHNR and CDR2 FQNEAQ come from the germline V gene (reference sequence). CDR3 sequence reads: CASSPQGELPYNEQFF. DNA for the CDR3: TGTGCCAGCAGCCCCCAGGGGGAGCTACCCTACAATGAGCAGTTCTTC.

The chain employs TRBV10-3 and TRBJ2-6, with 11 bases lining up with TRBD1. The V segment lost 5 bases and the J segment 3 bases; nucleotides outside the gene matches: 9. There are 18 residues in the CDR3. CDR1 ENHRY and CDR2 SYGVKD come from the germline V gene. The CDR3 DNA is TGTGCCATCAGTCCGGGACAGGGGGAATCATTTGGGGCCAACGTCCTGACTTTC. This sequence encodes CAISPGQGESFGANVLTF.